These 17 T cell receptor beta chains share one sample of origin, sequenced in a study of tumor-infiltrating lymphocytes in localized non-small cell lung cancer. The method was immunoSEQ multiplex PCR; TCRdb's version includes in-frame clones alone and lacks a portion of them. The sample records 20,000 or so clones, just under 75% being singletons. The source material was lung tumor tissue. These receptors were obtained from a human donor with non-small cell lung cancer.

The V call is TRBV4-3, the J call TRBJ1-2; no clear D gene. V was cut by 0 bases and J by 4 bases, with 15 bases left in between. CDR1 and CDR2 (germline): LGHNA, YSLEER. There are 16 residues in the CDR3. The CDR3 DNA sequence: TGCGCCAGCAGCCAAGAAAGTCAGATCTTCGGCTATGGCTACACCTTC. Encoded protein: CASSQESQIFGYGYTF.

In its sample, this clone was seen once. J is TRBJ1-1 and V is TRBV11-3, with a possible D match to TRBD1 (5 bases). There are 14 residues in the CDR3. V was shortened by 7 bases and J by 2 bases, with 14 bases between the two germline ends. Germline V gene data show CDR1 as SGHNT and CDR2 as YENEEA. This CDR3 is CASKTGVGNTEAFF. In DNA, the CDR3 is TGTGCCAGCAAGACGGGGGTGGGTAACACTGAAGCTTTCTTT.

The chain couples TRBV4-3 to TRBJ1-2, with D tentatively TRBD1 (6 bases). Trimming shortened V by 0 bases and J by 5 bases, and 13 bases separated the two germline ends. The germline CDR1 and CDR2 sequences are LGHNA and YSLEER. CDR3 length: 15 residues. CDR3 sequence reads: CASSQDHRGTYGYTF. The DNA for the CDR3 is TGCGCCAGCAGCCAAGATCATAGGGGGACTTATGGCTACACCTTC.

The chain recombines TRBV11-2 with TRBJ1-5; D is uncertain. The CDR3 is 15 residues long. V shed 2 bases and J shed 0 bases, with 8 bases lying between them. In germline, CDR1 is SGHAT, CDR2 FQNNGV. CDR3 DNA: TGTGCCAGCAGCTTAAGTTTTGATAGCAATCAGCCCCAGCATTTT. As protein: CASSLSFDSNQPQHF.

The chain is built from TRBV7-4 and TRBJ2-7, with unresolved D. Germline V gives CDR1 SGHVT, CDR2 SQSDAQ. The CDR3 consists of 14 residues. V lost 8 bases and J lost 0, with 14 bases in between. CDR3 coding DNA: TGTGCCAGCCTAATCAGAGGACCCTCCTACGAGCAGTACTTC. Protein sequence: CASLIRGPSYEQYF.

The V gene is TRBV11-3, the J gene TRBJ2-3; 8 nucleotides agree with TRBD2. The CDR3 has 14 amino acids. V gave up 5 bases and J gave up 6 bases; unmatched junction bases: 7. The germline V gene has CDR1 SGHNT and CDR2 YENEEA. The CDR3 region has the DNA TGTGCCAGCAGCCCCGGGAGGGGGGCTGATACGCAGTATTTT. Its protein product is CASSPGRGADTQYF.

This clone was detected only once. V and J are TRBV5-1 and TRBJ2-5; D is uncertain. Germline CDR1 reads SGHRS; CDR2 reads YFSETQ. V was shortened by 3 bases and J by 0 bases, with 0 bases between the two germline ends. The CDR3 is 11 residues long. This CDR3 reads CASSYQETQYF. The CDR3 nucleotides are TGCGCCAGCAGCTACCAAGAGACCCAGTACTTC.

This chain joins TRBV5-4 and TRBJ2-2; no definite D call. V shed 4 bases and J shed 6 bases, with 13 bases lying between them. CDR3 length: 14 amino acids. The germline V gene encodes CDR1 SGHNT and CDR2 YYREEE (reference sequence). This CDR3 reads CASSLPGVAGELFF. The DNA of the CDR3 is TGTGCCAGCAGCCTACCGGGCGTCGCCGGGGAGCTGTTTTTT.

The V gene is TRBV2, the J gene TRBJ1-1; no firm D call. There are 14 residues in the CDR3. Germline V CDR1 and CDR2: SNHLY, FYNNEI. Trimming shortened V by 5 bases and J by 1 base, and 11 bases separated the two germline ends. The CDR3 nucleotides are TGTGCCAGCAGTTACACGACAAGGAACACTGAAGCTTTCTTT. This translates into CASSYTTRNTEAFF.

This chain joins TRBV7-2 and TRBJ2-7; 9 bases are shared with TRBD2. The CDR3 spans 14 residues. From germline, CDR1 is SGHTA and CDR2 FQGNSA. Trimming at V came to 5 bases and at J to 1 base, leaving 3 bases not matched to a gene. This CDR3 is CASSLTSGSYEQYF. In nucleotides, the CDR3 is TGTGCCAGCAGCCTTACTAGCGGGTCCTACGAGCAGTACTTC.

The rearrangement uses TRBV19 and TRBJ1-2; 10 nucleotides align to TRBD1. With 5 bases clipped from V and 1 base from J, the junction kept 7 bases outside the gene matches. Per germline, CDR1 LNHDA and CDR2 SQIVND (reference sequence). The CDR3 contains 16 residues. The CDR3 DNA reads as TGTGCCAGTAGTTCGGGACAGGGGACCAGTAACTATGGCTACACCTTC. It yields the protein CASSSGQGTSNYGYTF.

The chain uses TRBV6-1 and TRBJ2-1, with 8 bases fitting TRBD2. CDR1 and CDR2 (germline): MNHNS, SASEGT. This CDR3 has 14 residues. Trimming took 7 bases from V and 8 from J; bases not matched to a gene: 10. CDR3 nucleotide sequence: TGTGCCAGCATCCACGGGGGGGCTGGAGATGAGCAGTTCTTC. It specifies CASIHGGAGDEQFF.

The rearrangement joins TRBV4-3 to TRBJ1-2; D ambiguous. There are 14 residues in the CDR3. V gave up 3 bases and J gave up 7 bases, with 15 bases separating them. The V gene's germline CDR1 is LGHNA and CDR2 YSLEER. CDR3 in amino acids: CASSHGGSGSGYTF. The DNA of the CDR3 is TGCGCCAGCAGCCATGGCGGGAGCGGGTCTGGCTACACCTTC.

DNA for the CDR3: TGCGCCAGCAAAGGACAGGGGAACACTGAAGCTTTCTTT. It translates to CASKGQGNTEAFF. The V call is TRBV10-1, the J call TRBJ1-1, with 8 nucleotides matching TRBD1. The CDR3 loop spans 13 amino acids. Per germline, CDR1 WNHNN and CDR2 SYGVQD (reference sequence). J was trimmed by 1 base and V by 7 bases; bases with no gene match: 2.

V gene TRBV11-3 combines with J gene TRBJ2-1; TRBD2 agrees at 7 bases. This CDR3 comprises 13 residues. Germline CDR1 reads SGHNT; CDR2 reads YENEEA. Trimming took 5 bases from V and 6 from J; bases not matched to a gene: 4. CDR3 sequence (DNA): TGTGCCAGCAGCCTCCCGGGGGGCAATGAGCAGTTCTTC. Its protein is CASSLPGGNEQFF.

The chain recombines TRBV5-1 with TRBJ1-1; D not resolved. This CDR3 contains 13 residues. With 5 bases removed from V and 6 bases from J, the gap between germline ends came to 14 bases. Germline values: CDR1 SGHRS, CDR2 YFSETQ. CDR3 protein: CASRDQTGAEAFF. The CDR3 DNA sequence: TGCGCCAGCAGAGACCAAACCGGAGCTGAAGCTTTCTTT.

The V and J genes are TRBV19 and TRBJ2-2; 13 positions agree with TRBD2. This CDR3 has 18 amino acids. Per the germline V gene, CDR1 is LNHDA and CDR2 is SQIVND (reference sequence). Losses at the gene ends were 2 bases for V and 2 bases for J; bases not matched to a gene: 5. The CDR3 here is CASSINGLAGDNTGELFF. The CDR3 nucleotides are TGTGCCAGTAGTATAAACGGACTAGCGGGGGATAACACCGGGGAGCTGTTTTTT.